This T cell receptor beta chain was recorded in a study of blood T cells in healthy people across ages. The study, taken as a whole, reports: Versus aged donors, long-lived donors had higher diversity and more naive CD4+ cells.

This clonotype appeared a few times. Its antigen is undetermined. Sample-barcoded 5' priming and a J-beta primer mix drove a second PCR of about 6 to 12 cycles. Every molecule of cDNA carried a tag from a template-switch adaptor with 12 random nucleotides. MiXCR, applied by TCRdb to the 5' RACE reads, yields one record per CDR3 protein. Found here are roughly 1,500,000 distinct CDR3 sequences, approximately 38% of them singletons; the top ten hold around 8%. The CDR3 length is 15 residues. V was shortened by 4 bases and J by 3 bases, with 15 bases between the two germline ends. Germline-derived CDR1 and CDR2 are KGHDR and SFDVKD.

The chain has TRBV24-1 and TRBJ2-7; D is tentatively TRBD1 or TRBD2 (5 bases each). Sequencing input: blood. This receptor was obtained from a woman between 18 and 30 years old in good health. The CDR3 protein is CATSEPRDGGYEQYF. The CDR3 DNA reads as TGTGCCACCAGTGAGCCAAGGGACGGCGGCTACGAGCAGTACTTC.